This entry lists 7 T cell receptor beta chains sequenced from one sample in a study of molecular identifiers for immune sequencing clone quantification. Each CDR3 protein gets one entry after TCRdb re-called the PCR reads with MiXCR. This table has about 320,000 distinct CDR3 sequences, around a fifth appearing once. The specimen was naive CD8+ T cells from blood, with Jurkat cell RNA spiked in. Subset specified: FACS-sorted CD8+CD4-CCR7+CD45RA+ naive T cells. These receptors all stem from a human donor in good health. Some libraries in this study had Jurkat cell RNA spiked in.

This clonotype was seen at least ten times. The chain combines TRBV7-2 with TRBJ1-1; D call uncertain. CDR3 size: 17 residues. Trimming cost V 4 bases and J 0 bases, with 18 bases left between them. Germline values: CDR1 SGHTA, CDR2 FQGNSA. The CDR3 region has the DNA TGTGCCAGCAGCTCCACCCGAGGAGGGTACATGAACACTGAAGCTTTCTTT. This encodes CASSSTRGGYMNTEAFF.

A remark on this clonotype: This may be a read error, as it is one base from a much larger clone. The J gene is TRBJ1-1, the V gene TRBV7-9; 7 bases map to TRBD1. The CDR3 loop spans 14 amino acids. Germline CDR1 is SEHNR and CDR2 is FQNEAQ (reference sequence). This chain's CDR3 is CASGLWDRNTEAFF. The CDR3 coding sequence is TGTGCCAGCGGCTTATGGGACAGGAACACTGAAGCTTTCTTT.

Comment on this clonotype: A much larger clone is a single base away; this may be a read error. The genes are TRBV30 and TRBJ2-2, with a weak D call TRBD1 (6 bases). Per the germline V gene, CDR1 is GTSNPN and CDR2 is SVGIG (reference sequence). The CDR3 runs to 11 residues. The CDR3 reads CALDSTGEPFF. Written as DNA, the CDR3 is TGTGCCTTGGACAGCACCGGGGAGCCGTTTTTT. Variable domain in full (rest from reference TRBV30 and TRBJ2-2): SQTIHQWPATLVQPVGSPLSLECTVEGTSNPNLYWYRQAAGRGLQLLFYSVGIGQISSEVPQNLSASRPQDRQFILSSKKLLLSDSGFYLCALDSTGEPFFGEGSRLTVL.

This clonotype was seen at least ten times. J is TRBJ2-1 and V is TRBV4-1, with 7 bases lining up with TRBD2. J lost 4 bases, V lost 1 base, and 7 bases had no gene match. Germline V gene sequence: CDR1 MGHRA, CDR2 YSYEKL. This CDR3 is built from 16 residues. The CDR3 DNA reads as TGCGCCAGCAGCCAAGTCCCTAGCGGAGTATACAATGAGCAGTTCTTC. As protein: CASSQVPSGVYNEQFF.

This clonotype appeared many times. The chain is built from TRBV7-9 and TRBJ2-1; D tentatively fits TRBD1 or TRBD2 (5 bases each). CDR3 size: 12 residues. Germline lookup yields CDR1 SEHNR and CDR2 FQNEAQ (reference sequence). The germline V and J ends were trimmed by 0 bases and 14 bases, with 11 bases remaining between them. The CDR3: CASSLAIGDEFF. DNA of the CDR3: TGTGCCAGCAGCTTAGCAATCGGGGACGAGTTCTTC.

This clonotype was detected ten times or more. This sequence joins TRBV28 and TRBJ2-7; 9 bases fit TRBD2. With V trimmed by 5 bases and J by 6 bases, 8 bases remained unmatched. Per the germline V gene, CDR1 is MDHEN and CDR2 is SYDVKM. The CDR3 spans 14 residues. CDR3 coding DNA: TGTGCCAGCAGTCCCCTAGCGGGACCCGGCGAGCAGTACTTC. Translation: CASSPLAGPGEQYF.

The table lists this clonotype with many counts. This chain links TRBV12-3 or TRBV12-4 with TRBJ1-5; D may be TRBD1 (5 bases). V was trimmed by 5 bases and J by 0 bases, leaving 11 bases between them. This CDR3 is 15 amino acids long. The CDR3 DNA reads as TGTGCCAGCAGTCCACAGGAGTATAGCAATCAGCCCCAGCATTTT. Translation: CASSPQEYSNQPQHF.